The 10 T cell receptor beta chains below all came from one sample that was sequenced in a study of blood T cell repertoires in COVID-19. Sequencing was performed with immunoSEQ multiplex PCR; in TCRdb, only in-frame clones are kept and a portion is missing. The data show over 200,000 clones, roughly nine tenths seen once. Input material: peripheral blood. The receptors shown here come from a man aged 60 to 75 who had recovered from COVID-19.

The rearrangement uses TRBV6-5 and TRBJ1-2, with TRBD1 as a possible D gene (5 bases). The CDR3 sequence is 15 residues long. The V end was cut by 2 bases, the J end by 6 bases, with 16 bases between. Germline CDR1 reads MNHEY; CDR2 reads SVGAGI. The DNA of the CDR3 is TGTGCCAGCAGTTACAGGGTGGGCAGGGTAAATGGCTACACCTTC. This translates into CASSYRVGRVNGYTF.

The chain has TRBV5-4 and TRBJ2-1, with a tentative D call TRBD2 (5 bases). The V end was cut by 1 base, the J end by 6 bases, with 11 bases between. The CDR3 runs 14 residues. Per the germline V gene, CDR1 is SGHNT and CDR2 is YYREEE (reference sequence). The CDR3 region is CASSLSLDRNEQFF. The CDR3 DNA is TGTGCCAGCAGCTTGTCACTAGATCGCAATGAGCAGTTCTTC.

V gene TRBV2 combines with J gene TRBJ2-7, with D perhaps matching TRBD1 (6 bases). Germline CDR1 and CDR2: SNHLY and FYNNEI. V was trimmed by 6 bases and J by 0 bases, leaving 9 bases between them. CDR3 size: 13 residues. CDR3 nucleotides: TGTGCCAGCAGCGCCAGGGGCTCCTACGAGCAGTACTTC. Encoded protein: CASSARGSYEQYF. Variable domain in full (rest from reference TRBV2 and TRBJ2-7): EPEVTQTPSHQVTQMGQEVILRCVPISNHLYFYWYRQILGQKVEFLVSFYNNEISEKSEIFDDQFSVERPDGSNFTLKIRSTKLEDSAMYFCASSARGSYEQYFGPGTRLTVT.

The chain has TRBV15 and TRBJ2-5; 11 bases are shared with TRBD2. CDR3 size: 19 residues. CDR1 LNHNV and CDR2 YYDKDF come from the germline V gene (reference sequence). The V gene end was trimmed by 0 bases and the J gene end by 5 bases; junction bases not matched to a gene: 14. The DNA of the CDR3 is TGTGCCACCAGCAGAGACGGCTCACTAGCGGGGGATTTAGAGGAGACCCAGTACTTC. Amino acid sequence: CATSRDGSLAGDLEETQYF.

The V call is TRBV5-1, the J call TRBJ1-5; TRBD1 aligns across 9 bases. The V segment lost 0 bases and the J segment 3 bases; nucleotides outside the gene matches: 1. Germline V CDR1 and CDR2: SGHRS, YFSETQ. This CDR3 spans 15 amino acids. This CDR3 reads CASSLGDRVNQPQHF. CDR3 nucleotides: TGCGCCAGCAGCTTGGGGGACAGGGTCAATCAGCCCCAGCATTTT.

V is TRBV6-5 and J is TRBJ1-1; 7 nucleotides agree with TRBD1. Germline V gene data show CDR1 as MNHEY and CDR2 as SVGAGI. The CDR3 runs 15 residues. V lost 0 bases to trimming and J lost 0 bases; unmatched junction nucleotides: 1. The CDR3 is CASSYSDRMNTEAFF. CDR3 nucleotides: TGTGCCAGCAGTTACTCGGACAGGATGAACACTGAAGCTTTCTTT.

V gene TRBV7-3 combines with J gene TRBJ2-3; D is uncertain. This CDR3 is built from 14 residues. CDR1 SGHTA and CDR2 FQGTGA come from the germline V gene. V shed 4 bases and J shed 2 bases, with 10 bases lying between them. The CDR3 here is CASSSPGLTDTQYF. The CDR3 nucleotides read TGTGCCAGCAGCTCTCCGGGTCTCACAGATACGCAGTATTTT.

V is TRBV18 and J is TRBJ1-4; TRBD1 matches at 8 bases. V was pared by 4 bases and J by 0 bases, with 4 bases of the junction left unmatched. Germline loops: CDR1 KGHSH, CDR2 LQKENI. The CDR3 consists of 16 residues. This CDR3 is CASSRDRSATNEKLFF. The CDR3 DNA is TGTGCCAGCTCACGGGACAGGAGCGCAACTAATGAAAAACTGTTTTTT. The full variable domain, its missing parts supplied by reference TRBV18 and TRBJ1-4, is NAGVMQNPRHLVRRRGQEARLRCSPMKGHSHVYWYRQLPEEGLKFMVYLQKENIIDESGMPKERFSAEFPKEGPSILRIQQVVRGDSAAYFCASSRDRSATNEKLFFGSGTQLSVL.

A single count supports this clone. The chain is built from TRBV28 and TRBJ1-2, with D maybe TRBD1 (6 bases). Germline V lookup: CDR1 MDHEN, CDR2 SYDVKM. V was cut by 5 bases and J by 3 bases, with 13 bases left in between. The CDR3 is made up of 14 amino acids. As DNA, the CDR3 is TGTGCCAGCAGTCTTATGAAGGGGGACTATGGCTACACCTTC. Its protein product is CASSLMKGDYGYTF.

This chain uses TRBV12-3 or TRBV12-4 with TRBJ2-5, with D perhaps matching TRBD2 (6 bases). The CDR3 loop spans 13 amino acids. V was pared by 1 base and J by 13 bases, with 16 bases between. CDR3 sequence reads: CASSLGGGTEAYF. Here the CDR3 DNA reads TGTGCCAGCAGTTTAGGGGGCGGGACTGAAGCGTACTTC.